The next 15 T cell receptor beta chains were all read from a single sample in a study of shared clonotypes between healthy human individuals. Naive CD8 isolation took CD45RO-negative cells positively selected for CCR7 and excluded terminally differentiated effector memory CD45RA+ cells. Clones were read by immunoSEQ multiplex PCR, and TCRdb kept only the in-frame ones, dropping some. Here the sample spans around 700,000 clones, under 95% being singletons. Source material: naive CD8+ T cells sorted from blood. All receptors come from a man aged 25-45 years in good health.

The CDR3 sequence is CASSIFARDDIQYF. The DNA of the CDR3 is TGTGCCAGTAGTATATTCGCCAGGGATGACATTCAGTACTTC. V and J are TRBV19 and TRBJ2-4, with D maybe TRBD1 (5 bases). Trimming took off 2 bases at V and 8 bases at J, with 13 bases between the two ends. The CDR3 is 14 amino acids. CDR1 and CDR2 (germline): LNHDA, SQIVND (reference sequence).

The rearrangement uses TRBV9 and TRBJ1-1, with D tentatively TRBD1 (6 bases). The CDR3 consists of 17 residues. V gave up 0 bases and J gave up 1 base, with 16 bases separating them. Germline V CDR1 and CDR2: SGDLS, YYNGEE. The CDR3 DNA follows: TGTGCCAGCAGCGTAGGAGGCACGAGGACAGAGAACACTGAAGCTTTCTTT. Translating gives CASSVGGTRTENTEAFF.

The chain employs TRBV7-9 and TRBJ2-1, with D possibly matching TRBD2 (6 bases). Germline CDR1 SEHNR, CDR2 FQNEAQ (reference sequence). V dropped 4 bases and J dropped 7 bases, with 23 bases sitting between them. CDR3 length: 17 amino acids. In DNA form, the CDR3 reads TGTGCCAGCAGCTCGGGGGTTGGGACCCTCTTGGGAAATGAGCAGTTCTTC. It translates to CASSSGVGTLLGNEQFF.

The chain has TRBV9 and TRBJ2-1, with a tentative D call TRBD1 (6 bases). Trimming removed 0 bases from V and 8 bases from J, with 9 bases in between. CDR1 and CDR2 (germline): SGDLS, YYNGEE. This CDR3 has 13 residues. In DNA form, the CDR3 reads TGTGCCAGCAGCGTAGTCAGGGGCCATGAGCAGTTCTTC. It yields the protein CASSVVRGHEQFF.

The chain has TRBV4-3 and TRBJ2-7, with 7 bases matching TRBD2. J lost 0 bases, V lost 4 bases, and 3 bases had no gene match. CDR1 LGHNA and CDR2 YSLEER come from the germline V gene. The CDR3 spans 14 residues. CDR3 amino acids: CASSPRGTSYEQYF. The CDR3 region has the DNA TGCGCCAGCAGCCCGCGGGGGACCTCCTACGAGCAGTACTTC.

V usage is TRBV6-4 and J usage is TRBJ2-3; D gene ambiguous. V lost 1 base, J lost 6 bases, and 11 bases lay in between. CDR3 size: 14 residues. The germline V gene encodes CDR1 MRHNA and CDR2 SNTAGT. The CDR3 nucleotides read TGTGCCAGCAGTGACTACCCGGAGAGGGATACGCAGTATTTT. Translating gives CASSDYPERDTQYF.

This rearrangement joins TRBV11-2 to TRBJ1-3, with D tentatively TRBD1 (5 bases). The CDR3 runs to 17 residues. V was trimmed by 2 bases and J by 2 bases, leaving 16 bases between them. Looked up from germline, CDR1 is SGHAT and CDR2 is FQNNGV. The CDR3 region is CASSLLQVAGAGNTIYF. The CDR3 DNA follows: TGTGCCAGCAGCTTATTACAGGTCGCGGGCGCTGGAAACACCATATATTTT.

The chain carries TRBV19 and TRBJ2-4; TRBD1 matches at 9 bases. The V gene end was trimmed by 4 bases and the J gene end by 5 bases; junction bases not matched to a gene: 3. Germline CDR1 reads LNHDA; CDR2 reads SQIVND (reference sequence). The CDR3 is 14 residues long. CDR3 residues: CASSTRQGENIQYF. The CDR3 bases are TGTGCCAGTAGTACAAGACAGGGGGAAAACATTCAGTACTTC.

The chain links TRBV27 to TRBJ2-7; no reliable D call. The CDR3 length is 16 residues. Trimming stripped 8 bases from V and 0 bases from J, with 20 bases between. CDR1 is MNHEY, CDR2 SMNVEV, per germline (reference sequence). The CDR3 coding sequence is TGTGCCAGCGTTCCATTCGGCGGCAGTCTCTCCTACGAGCAGTACTTC. It is translated as CASVPFGGSLSYEQYF.

This clone has a single count. V gene TRBV11-2 combines with J gene TRBJ2-3; no definite D call. Trimming stripped 1 base from V and 6 bases from J, with 14 bases between. Germline loops: CDR1 SGHAT, CDR2 FQNNGV. The CDR3 is made up of 15 amino acids. The CDR3 bases are TGTGCCAGCAGCTTAGGCGGAAACGCCGGGGATACGCAGTATTTT. Its protein product is CASSLGGNAGDTQYF. Looking up the rest from reference TRBV11-2 and TRBJ2-3 gives the full variable domain: EAGVAQSPRYKIIEKRQSVAFWCNPISGHATLYWYQQILGQGPKLLIQFQNNGVVDDSQLPKDRFSAERLKGVDSTLKIQPAKLEDSAVYLCASSLGGNAGDTQYFGPGTRLTVL.

The V gene is TRBV4-1, the J gene TRBJ2-1; D is undetermined. The CDR3 runs 15 residues. Between the trimmed V and J ends, which lost 1 base and 4 bases, there was a span of 11 bases. The V gene's germline CDR1 is MGHRA and CDR2 YSYEKL. CDR3 protein: CASSQVPDGYNEQFF. In DNA, the CDR3 is TGCGCCAGCAGCCAAGTCCCGGACGGGTACAATGAGCAGTTCTTC.

The chain employs TRBV19 and TRBJ2-7; possible D gene TRBD2, 6 bases. The CDR3 is made up of 15 amino acids. Trimming left V 1 base short and J 2 bases short, with 12 bases between. Germline CDR1 LNHDA, CDR2 SQIVND (reference sequence). The DNA for the CDR3 is TGTGCCAGTAGTATAGGTGGAGGGATAACCTACGAGCAGTACTTC. Amino acids: CASSIGGGITYEQYF.

The chain uses TRBV19 and TRBJ1-5; TRBD1 matches at 9 bases. The V and J ends lost 6 bases and 6 bases, in that order; junction bases with no gene match: 6. This CDR3 region has 14 residues. Germline values: CDR1 LNHDA, CDR2 SQIVND (reference sequence). The CDR3: CASRQGAFGQPQHF. DNA of the CDR3: TGTGCCAGTAGACAGGGGGCATTTGGTCAGCCCCAGCATTTT.

The V and J genes are TRBV7-9 and TRBJ2-3; 7 nucleotides agree with TRBD1. The CDR3 runs to 16 residues. Germline assignment: CDR1 SEHNR and CDR2 FQNEAQ (reference sequence). V was pared by 3 bases and J by 2 bases, with 8 bases of the junction left unmatched. This CDR3 is CASSFDAQGNTDTQYF. The CDR3 DNA reads as TGTGCCAGCAGCTTCGATGCACAGGGGAACACAGATACGCAGTATTTT.

This chain's CDR3 is CASSYGSGDEQFF. The CDR3 DNA is TGCGCCAGCAGCTACGGATCGGGGGATGAGCAGTTCTTC. The chain employs TRBV5-1 and TRBJ2-1, with D possibly matching TRBD2 (6 bases). Germline V gives CDR1 SGHRS, CDR2 YFSETQ. Trimming removed 3 bases from V and 8 bases from J, with 12 bases in between. CDR3 size: 13 residues.